These 28 T cell receptor beta chains share one sample of origin, sequenced in a study of shared clonotypes between healthy human individuals. Repertoires were generated with immunoSEQ multiplex PCR, while TCRdb's copy carries only in-frame clones and drops some. The sample yields some 2.3 million clones, 90% to 95% seen once. The sample consisted of naive CD4+ T cells from PBMCs. This sample's subset: CD45RA+ positively selected. Source of these receptors: a man between 18 and 29 years old in good health. Some clones in this sample may be carry-over from other donors' samples.

V and J are TRBV28 and TRBJ1-2; D is possibly TRBD1 (5 bases). Per the germline V gene, CDR1 is MDHEN and CDR2 is SYDVKM. CDR3 length: 17 amino acids. The V and J ends lost 3 bases and 1 base respectively, with 18 bases between them. The CDR3 here is CASSLGSGQKFNYGYTF. The CDR3 nucleotides are TGTGCCAGCAGTTTGGGGTCGGGGCAGAAATTTAACTATGGCTACACCTTC.

The chain combines TRBV5-1 with TRBJ2-7; D is possibly TRBD2 (6 bases). This CDR3 spans 14 amino acids. V dropped 6 bases and J dropped 0 bases, with 13 bases sitting between them. In germline, CDR1 is SGHRS, CDR2 YFSETQ. The CDR3: CASTAAGGSYEQYF. The CDR3 DNA reads TGCGCCAGCACAGCGGCCGGGGGCTCCTACGAGCAGTACTTC.

This sequence joins TRBV7-2 and TRBJ2-5; TRBD2 agrees at 7 bases. The V segment lost 3 bases and the J segment 5 bases; nucleotides outside the gene matches: 6. This CDR3 has 14 residues. Germline V gene sequence: CDR1 SGHTA, CDR2 FQGNSA. CDR3 residues: CASSFQRDLETQYF. CDR3 nucleotide sequence: TGTGCCAGCAGCTTCCAGCGGGACTTGGAGACCCAGTACTTC.

The chain employs TRBV10-3 and TRBJ1-2, with TRBD1 matching over 8 bases. The CDR3 loop spans 14 amino acids. Germline lookup yields CDR1 ENHRY and CDR2 SYGVKD. Unmatched junction bases numbered 3, after V lost 6 bases and J lost 0 bases. The CDR3, as DNA: TGTGCCATCAGGGGGACAGGAGCTAACTATGGCTACACCTTC. Translating it yields CAIRGTGANYGYTF.

CDR3 loop: CASSAGTSDEQFF. The CDR3, as DNA: TGTGCCAGCAGCGCAGGGACTAGCGACGAGCAGTTCTTC. The chain joins TRBV9 to TRBJ2-1; 10 bases agree with TRBD2. With 3 bases clipped from V and 10 bases from J, the junction kept 4 bases outside the gene matches. The germline V gene encodes CDR1 SGDLS and CDR2 YYNGEE. The CDR3 consists of 13 residues.

This CDR3 is CSGGRDPYNEQFF. The CDR3 DNA reads TGCAGCGGGGGCCGGGACCCCTACAATGAGCAGTTCTTC. This chain links TRBV29-1 with TRBJ2-1; D is possibly TRBD1 or TRBD2 (5 bases each). Looked up from germline, CDR1 is SQVTM and CDR2 is ANQGSEA. V shed 7 bases and J shed 2 bases, with 12 bases lying between them. The CDR3 spans 13 residues.

The chain combines TRBV7-8 with TRBJ1-2, with D hard to call. The CDR3 is 12 residues long. V lost 3 bases and J lost 7, with 9 bases in between. Germline loops: CDR1 SGHVS, CDR2 FQNEAQ. CDR3 DNA sequence: TGTGCCAGCAGCTTGAGCCTGCCTGGCTACACCTTC. This codes for CASSLSLPGYTF.

The chain is built from TRBV5-1 and TRBJ2-1; 10 bases are shared with TRBD2. V shed 7 bases and J 3 bases; nucleotides not matched to a gene: 10. In germline, CDR1 is SGHRS, CDR2 YFSETQ. The CDR3 has 16 amino acids. CDR3 DNA sequence: TGCGCCAGCTCTCCTTCTAGCGGGAGTGTCTACAATGAGCAGTTCTTC. Residues: CASSPSSGSVYNEQFF.

This clone occurred once. This chain connects TRBV28 to TRBJ1-3; the match to TRBD1 covers 8 bases. The CDR3 loop spans 14 amino acids. The J segment lost 4 bases and the V segment lost 3 bases, leaving 2 bases of the junction unmatched. Germline CDR1 and CDR2: MDHEN and SYDVKM. In DNA form, the CDR3 reads TGTGCCAGCAGTTTTAGACAGGGGGGAAACACCATATATTTT. It encodes CASSFRQGGNTIYF.

The chain recombines TRBV6-1 with TRBJ2-1; D tentatively reads TRBD1 or TRBD2 (5 bases each). From germline, CDR1 is MNHNS and CDR2 SASEGT. The CDR3 is made up of 18 amino acids. V was cut by 1 base and J by 0 bases, with 16 bases left in between. This CDR3 is CASSEGGGSDRSYNEQFF. The CDR3 bases are TGTGCCAGCAGTGAAGGTGGGGGTAGCGACCGCTCCTACAATGAGCAGTTCTTC.

This chain uses TRBV7-2 with TRBJ2-7, with D possibly matching TRBD2 (6 bases). Germline lookup yields CDR1 SGHTA and CDR2 FQGNSA. CDR3 length: 16 amino acids. Trimming cost V 2 bases and J 0 bases, with 14 bases left between them. The CDR3 spells CASSLSSGTYSYEQYF. CDR3 DNA: TGTGCCAGCAGCTTAAGTAGTGGGACTTACTCCTACGAGCAGTACTTC.

A single count supports this clone. The J gene is TRBJ2-5, the V gene TRBV5-1, with D uncertain. This CDR3 is 13 amino acids long. The germline V and J ends were trimmed by 5 bases and 3 bases, with 11 bases remaining between them. Germline lookup yields CDR1 SGHRS and CDR2 YFSETQ. CDR3 coding DNA: TGCGCCAGCAGAGTCGGTGTGGAAGAGACCCAGTACTTC. This translates into CASRVGVEETQYF.

This rearrangement joins TRBV10-3 to TRBJ2-7; D is unresolved. CDR3 length equals 12 residues. V was trimmed by 4 bases and J by 5 bases, leaving 9 bases between them. The germline CDR1 and CDR2 sequences are ENHRY and SYGVKD. This chain's CDR3 is CAISGTADEQYF. The CDR3 nucleotides read TGTGCCATCAGTGGGACGGCGGACGAGCAGTACTTC.

This clone showed up just once. The gene calls are TRBV6-1 and TRBJ2-2; D remains unclear. V gave up 8 bases and J gave up 1 base, with 8 bases separating them. This CDR3 has 13 residues. Germline V lookup: CDR1 MNHNS, CDR2 SASEGT. CDR3 DNA: TGTGCCAGCTTGACGGTGAACACCGGGGAGCTGTTTTTT. This sequence encodes CASLTVNTGELFF.

The chain carries TRBV5-4 and TRBJ2-1; D possibly matches TRBD1 or TRBD2 (6 bases each). This CDR3 has 14 amino acids. The V and J ends lost 3 bases and 5 bases respectively, with 12 bases between them. The V gene's germline CDR1 is SGHNT and CDR2 YYREEE (reference sequence). CDR3 in amino acids: CASSYGGGNNEQFF. The CDR3 nucleotides are TGTGCCAGCAGCTATGGAGGGGGGAACAATGAGCAGTTCTTC.

This chain connects TRBV28 to TRBJ2-7; 12 nucleotides line up with TRBD2. The germline V gene has CDR1 MDHEN and CDR2 SYDVKM. V trimming: 2 bases; J trimming: 5 bases; junction bases outside the gene matches: 4. CDR3 length: 15 residues. The chain's CDR3 is CASSLGLAGLHEQYF. The CDR3 bases are TGTGCCAGCAGTTTAGGACTAGCGGGACTACACGAGCAGTACTTC.

The rearrangement joins TRBV5-4 to TRBJ2-7; TRBD2 agrees at 8 bases. The V gene end was trimmed by 0 bases and the J gene end by 3 bases; junction bases not matched to a gene: 8. Germline V gene lookup returns CDR1 SGHNT and CDR2 YYREEE (reference sequence). This CDR3 comprises 16 residues. The CDR3 protein is CASSLAGGTSGYEQYF. Written as DNA, the CDR3 is TGTGCCAGCAGCTTGGCGGGGGGGACATCGGGCTACGAGCAGTACTTC.

A word on this clone: Other nucleotide sequences in the sample specify the same CDR3. This chain joins TRBV30 and TRBJ1-2, with no clear D. The CDR3 has 11 residues. V lost 1 base to trimming and J lost 7 bases, with 7 bases between them. Germline V gives CDR1 GTSNPN, CDR2 SVGIG (reference sequence). This CDR3 reads CAWSAGLGYTF. The CDR3, as DNA: TGTGCCTGGAGTGCGGGCCTTGGCTACACCTTC.

V gene TRBV2 combines with J gene TRBJ1-2; D might be TRBD1 (5 bases). Germline assignment: CDR1 SNHLY and CDR2 FYNNEI. V was shortened by 7 bases and J by 7 bases, with 13 bases between the two germline ends. The CDR3 covers 12 residues. CDR3 loop: CASNSLGAGYTF. The CDR3 nucleotides read TGTGCCAGCAATTCCCTCGGGGCTGGCTACACCTTC. Full variable domain (rest looked up from reference TRBV2 and TRBJ1-2): EPEVTQTPSHQVTQMGQEVILRCVPISNHLYFYWYRQILGQKVEFLVSFYNNEISEKSEIFDDQFSVERPDGSNFTLKIRSTKLEDSAMYFCASNSLGAGYTFGSGTRLTVV.

The genes are TRBV5-6 and TRBJ1-3, with D perhaps matching TRBD1 (6 bases). The CDR3 totals 13 residues. V was pared by 0 bases and J by 14 bases, with 15 bases between. Germline assignment: CDR1 SGHDT and CDR2 YYEEEE. Written as DNA, the CDR3 is TGTGCCAGCAGCTTGGGCCCTGGACAGCAGGTATATTTT. Translation: CASSLGPGQQVYF.

The table lists this clone with a count of one. The chain couples TRBV5-4 to TRBJ2-1; 8 bases match TRBD2. The CDR3 sequence is 13 residues long. Germline V gene sequence: CDR1 SGHNT, CDR2 YYREEE (reference sequence). V dropped 4 bases and J dropped 7; count of bases not matched to a gene: 4. The DNA of the CDR3 is TGTGCCAGCAGCCCGGGACTAGGGAATGAGCAGTTCTTC. Amino acid sequence: CASSPGLGNEQFF.

The chain uses TRBV28 and TRBJ2-7; D possibly corresponds to TRBD1 (5 bases). Germline V gene lookup returns CDR1 MDHEN and CDR2 SYDVKM. The CDR3 length is 15 residues. The germline V and J ends were trimmed by 0 bases and 4 bases, with 13 bases remaining between them. The CDR3 nucleotides read TGTGCCAGCAGTTTATGGGACATCGGAGATTACGAGCAGTACTTC. Translating gives CASSLWDIGDYEQYF.

The chain joins TRBV5-4 to TRBJ2-3, with TRBD2 matching 8 bases. This CDR3 region has 13 residues. V was clipped by 4 bases and J by 4 bases; unmatched bases: 2. Germline V lookup: CDR1 SGHNT, CDR2 YYREEE (reference sequence). The CDR3 region has the DNA TGTGCCAGCAGCCGGGGGGGGGCAGATACGCAGTATTTT. Translated, it gives CASSRGGADTQYF. Full variable domain (rest looked up from reference TRBV5-4 and TRBJ2-3): ETGVTQSPTHLIKTRGQQVTLRCSSQSGHNTVSWYQQALGQGPQFIFQYYREEENGRGNFPPRFSGLQFPNYSSELNVNALELDDSALYLCASSRGGADTQYFGPGTRLTVL.

The chain employs TRBV11-2 and TRBJ2-5; no reliable D call. The germline gives CDR1 SGHAT, CDR2 FQNNGV. The CDR3 covers 15 residues. The V gene lost 1 base and the J gene lost 2 bases, with 11 bases spanning the gap. In DNA, the CDR3 is TGTGCCAGCAGCTTAGTATTTGGGTCTCAAGAGACCCAGTACTTC. Translated: CASSLVFGSQETQYF. Drawing the rest from reference TRBV11-2 and TRBJ2-5, the complete variable domain is EAGVAQSPRYKIIEKRQSVAFWCNPISGHATLYWYQQILGQGPKLLIQFQNNGVVDDSQLPKDRFSAERLKGVDSTLKIQPAKLEDSAVYLCASSLVFGSQETQYFGPGTRLLVL.

This sequence joins TRBV28 and TRBJ2-7; TRBD1 agrees at 7 bases. The CDR3 runs to 15 residues. Germline CDR1 is MDHEN and CDR2 is SYDVKM. V gave up 6 bases and J gave up 2 bases; unmatched junction bases: 10. This CDR3 reads CASRPRDRRAYEQYF. The CDR3 coding sequence is TGTGCCAGCAGGCCAAGGGACAGAAGAGCCTACGAGCAGTACTTC.

The chain uses TRBV28 and TRBJ2-3; D possibly matches TRBD1 or TRBD2 (5 bases each). Trimming removed 2 bases at V and 4 bases at J, with 16 bases between. Germline V gene sequence: CDR1 MDHEN, CDR2 SYDVKM. There are 16 residues in the CDR3. CDR3 protein: CASSLRDESRADTQYF. The CDR3 DNA is TGTGCCAGCAGTTTACGGGACGAGAGCCGGGCAGATACGCAGTATTTT.

This chain uses TRBV27 with TRBJ2-7; 12 bases agree with TRBD2. Germline V gene data show CDR1 as MNHEY and CDR2 as SMNVEV (reference sequence). CDR3 size: 17 residues. Unmatched junction bases numbered 14, after V lost 6 bases and J lost 5 bases. CDR3: CASSLNLPGLAGDEQYF. The CDR3 region has the DNA TGTGCCAGCAGCCTCAACCTTCCGGGACTAGCGGGCGACGAGCAGTACTTC.

The chain carries TRBV6-1 and TRBJ1-2; no clear D gene. Between the trimmed V and J ends, which lost 1 base and 6 bases, there was a span of 15 bases. The CDR3 runs 15 residues. The germline V gene encodes CDR1 MNHNS and CDR2 SASEGT. The CDR3 DNA reads as TGTGCCAGCAGTGAAGTTTGGCTTCCGGAGGATGGCTACACCTTC. Its protein product is CASSEVWLPEDGYTF.